This TCR beta chain stems from a study of neurological immune-mediated disorders. From 15-18 subjects, each sequencing run yielded over 190 million TCR-beta sequences. TCRdb passed the 5' RACE reads through MiXCR, listing each CDR3 protein once. The sample shows tens of thousands of distinct CDR3 sequences, approximately 6.6% of them seen only once. This clonotype was seen at least ten times. CDR3 length: 17 amino acids. V shed 2 bases and J 5 bases; nucleotides not matched to a gene: 12. The germline V gene has CDR1 SGHVS and CDR2 FQNEAQ. The study drew its healthy controls from blood bank volunteers in Maryland, USA. CD4+ or CD8+ T cells at a count of around 910,000 served as input for the sorted libraries.

The source is a man aged 18 to 35 in good health. What was sequenced was CD8+ T cells from blood. The chain combines TRBV7-8 with TRBJ2-1; 7 bases align to TRBD2. The CDR3 is CASSLRGAGLRDNEQFF. The CDR3 DNA follows: TGTGCCAGCAGCTTAAGGGGAGCGGGGCTACGGGACAATGAGCAGTTCTTC.